This record concerns one T cell receptor (beta chain) sequence. Its antigen is as yet unknown. This record belongs to a study of OX40 agonist ivuxolimab in advanced cancers. The study, taken as a whole, reports: Among the least clonally expanded were partial responders at 0.1-3.0 mg/kg.

Clones were read by immunoSEQ multiplex PCR, and TCRdb kept only the in-frame ones, dropping some. The sample has some 90,000 clones, more than 70% seen once; the top ten hold approximately 4.8%. Trimming at V came to 3 bases and at J to 5 bases, leaving 1 base not matched to a gene. The CDR3 loop spans 13 amino acids. Germline CDR1 reads SEHNR; CDR2 reads FQNEAQ (reference sequence). The TCR comes from an adult with an advanced solid tumor such as melanoma, head and neck, liver or kidney cancer. The chain couples TRBV7-9 to TRBJ2-1; 7 bases match TRBD2. This specimen consisted of CD4+ or CD8+ T cells sorted from blood, obtained in a trial of the OX40 agonist ivuxolimab. The CDR3, as DNA: TGTGCCAGCAGCTTTCTAGCGGACAATGAGCAGTTCTTC. This encodes CASSFLADNEQFF.